These 16 T cell receptor beta chains were all obtained from the same sample, sequenced in a study of CD8 T cells in ankylosing spondylitis. TCRdb redid the calling of the 5' RACE reads with MiXCR, one entry per CDR3 protein. The sample has a few hundred thousand distinct CDR3 sequences, around 20% seen once. These receptors have no identified antigens. Study results and caveats: Within ankylosing spondylitis blood, a TCR beta motif made up of eight highly homologous variants appeared to be characteristic.

Source material: blood, either unsorted or a sorted T cell fraction (not recorded which). These receptors were collected from a male donor with ankylosing spondylitis.

The sample holds a few counts of this clonotype. The chain has TRBV12-3 or TRBV12-4 and TRBJ2-2; D may be TRBD1 or TRBD2 (5 bases each). The CDR3 runs 15 residues. V was clipped by 0 bases and J by 4 bases, with 9 bases between them. The CDR3 spells CASSLAGRVTGELFF. Written as DNA, the CDR3 is TGTGCCAGCAGTTTAGCGGGGCGGGTCACCGGGGAGCTGTTTTTT.

This chain links TRBV11-2 with TRBJ2-3, with 11 positions matching TRBD2. Trimming at V came to 4 bases and at J to 3 bases, leaving 6 bases not matched to a gene. Germline V lookup: CDR1 SGHAT, CDR2 FQNNGV. This CDR3 has 16 amino acids. The CDR3 sequence: CASSYLLAGVTDTQYF. The CDR3 nucleotides are TGTGCCAGCAGCTACCTACTAGCGGGAGTGACAGATACGCAGTATTTT.

The chain uses TRBV12-5 and TRBJ2-7, with TRBD1 matching over 9 bases. V gave up 4 bases and J gave up 3 bases; unmatched junction bases: 16. Germline V gene data show CDR1 as LGHNT and CDR2 as FRNRAP. The CDR3 contains 18 residues. For the CDR3, the DNA is TGTGCTAGTGGTTGGTCAAGAACGGGACAGGGTTTTCGCTACGAGCAGTACTTC. Encoded protein: CASGWSRTGQGFRYEQYF.

This clonotype was seen more than once but under ten times. This chain connects TRBV4-3 to TRBJ2-3; 11 bases fit TRBD2. The V and J ends lost 4 bases and 6 bases, in that order; junction bases with no gene match: 12. Germline V gene sequence: CDR1 LGHNA, CDR2 YSLEER. The length of the CDR3 is 17 residues. The CDR3 sequence is CASSPTTTSSGRDTQYF. The CDR3 DNA reads as TGCGCCAGCAGCCCTACCACAACCTCTAGCGGGAGGGATACGCAGTATTTT.

The V call is TRBV4-2, the J call TRBJ2-1; TRBD2 agrees at 7 bases. Trimming cost V 0 bases and J 4 bases; bases outside gene matches: 6. CDR1 is LGHNA and CDR2 is YNFKEQ in the germline V gene. The CDR3 spans 16 residues. In nucleotides, the CDR3 is TGTGCCAGCAGCCAAGAGCCCAGCGGGGCGTACAATGAGCAGTTCTTC. Amino acids: CASSQEPSGAYNEQFF.

This clonotype came up a few times. The chain is built from TRBV28 and TRBJ2-6; 7 nucleotides line up with TRBD1. V shed 6 bases, J shed 4 bases, and the junction held 9 bases outside the gene matches. The CDR3 length is 16 residues. Germline-derived CDR1 and CDR2 are MDHEN and SYDVKM. DNA for the CDR3: TGTGCCAGCAGCTCGACAGGGCTGGCAGGGGCCAACGTCCTGACTTTC. Its protein product is CASSSTGLAGANVLTF.

To note about this clonotype: At one end, the junction sequence differs from germline, possibly due to a read error. The CDR3 DNA sequence: TGCGTCAGCAGCTTGGAAGGACAGTCTCTTGGAGATGAGCAGTTCTTC. It specifies CVSSLEGQSLGDEQFF. The chain recombines TRBV5-1 with TRBJ2-1; D possibly corresponds to TRBD1 (6 bases). Germline-derived CDR1 and CDR2 are SGHRS and YFSETQ. This CDR3 is 16 amino acids long.

In DNA, the CDR3 is TGTGCCAGCAGCCAGCTGGGACTAGCGGGGCGGTACGAGCAGTACTTC. Translating it yields CASSQLGLAGRYEQYF. V usage is TRBV14 and J usage is TRBJ2-7; 13 nucleotides align to TRBD2. J lost 4 bases, V lost 3 bases, and 6 bases had no gene match. CDR1 and CDR2 (germline): SGHDN, FVKESK. The CDR3 covers 16 residues.

The chain employs TRBV5-6 and TRBJ1-1, with D perhaps TRBD1 (5 bases). The germline gives CDR1 SGHDT, CDR2 YYEEEE. The CDR3 loop spans 12 amino acids. Trimming took 1 base from V and 6 from J, leaving 7 bases between them. CDR3 residues: CASSLMGAEAFF. DNA for the CDR3: TGTGCCAGCAGCTTGATGGGGGCTGAAGCTTTCTTT.

The chain uses TRBV9 and TRBJ2-2; tentative D call: TRBD1 (6 bases). The CDR3 has 15 residues. With 0 bases removed from V and 3 bases from J, the gap between germline ends came to 9 bases. Germline V gene sequence: CDR1 SGDLS, CDR2 YYNGEE. The CDR3 reads CASSVGGTHTGELFF. CDR3 DNA: TGTGCCAGCAGCGTAGGAGGGACACACACCGGGGAGCTGTTTTTT.

The chain combines TRBV7-9 with TRBJ2-7, with TRBD1 identical over 8 bases. The CDR3 runs 14 residues. The V segment lost 4 bases and the J segment 7 bases; nucleotides outside the gene matches: 9. Germline CDR1 is SEHNR and CDR2 is FQNEAQ (reference sequence). The CDR3 coding sequence is TGTGCCAGCAGCTCCTGGACAGGGCCGGGTGAGCAGTACTTC. It yields the protein CASSSWTGPGEQYF. Filled out from reference TRBV7-9 and TRBJ2-7, the complete variable domain reads DTGVSQNPRHKITKRGQNVTFRCDPISEHNRLYWYRQTLGQGPEFLTYFQNEAQLEKSRLLSDRFSAERPKGSFSTLEIQRTEQGDSAMYLCASSSWTGPGEQYFGPGTRLTVT.

This clonotype has a handful of counts. V gene TRBV20-1 combines with J gene TRBJ1-5; TRBD1 matches 8 bases. The CDR3 is made up of 15 amino acids. Germline V gene lookup returns CDR1 DFQATT and CDR2 SNEGSKA (reference sequence). With 0 bases clipped from V and 5 bases from J, the junction kept 6 bases outside the gene matches. Here the CDR3 reads CSARDAGGVDQPQHF. CDR3 nucleotide sequence: TGCAGTGCTAGAGATGCAGGGGGCGTTGATCAGCCCCAGCATTTT.

This clonotype showed up many times. The chain employs TRBV29-1 and TRBJ1-1; D unresolved. Germline lookup yields CDR1 SQVTM and CDR2 ANQGSEA. The length of the CDR3 is 13 residues. The V end lost 7 bases, the J end lost 4 bases, and 16 bases lay between the germline ends. CDR3 nucleotides: TGCAGCGCAACACCGGGTCGGGGCACTGAAGCTTTCTTT. Protein sequence: CSATPGRGTEAFF. The variable domain in full, completed from reference TRBV29-1 and TRBJ1-1, reads SAVISQKPSRDICQRGTSLTIQCQVDSQVTMMFWYRQQPGQSLTLIATANQGSEATYESGFVIDKFPISRPNLTFSTLTVSNMSPEDSSIYLCSATPGRGTEAFFGQGTRLTVV.

This clonotype was observed many times. This rearrangement joins TRBV4-2 to TRBJ1-1; maybe TRBD1 (6 bases). Trimming removed 4 bases at V and 1 base at J, with 16 bases between. CDR3 length: 16 amino acids. Germline V gene sequence: CDR1 LGHNA, CDR2 YNFKEQ. CDR3 coding DNA: TGTGCCAGCAGCCGAGCTAGGGGCAGGGGGAACACTGAAGCTTTCTTT. Protein sequence: CASSRARGRGNTEAFF.

This clonotype was picked up a small number of times. The rearrangement uses TRBV7-2 and TRBJ2-7; D uncertain. Trimming removed 0 bases from V and 1 base from J, with 10 bases in between. The CDR3 sequence is 15 residues long. Per germline, CDR1 SGHTA and CDR2 FQGNSA. The CDR3 is CASSLAGSRSYEQYF. The DNA of the CDR3 is TGTGCCAGCAGCTTAGCAGGTAGTAGGTCCTACGAGCAGTACTTC.

The rearrangement uses TRBV4-3 and TRBJ2-7; D unresolved. V lost 0 bases and J lost 7, with 22 bases in between. The CDR3 extends over 17 amino acids. Germline CDR1 LGHNA, CDR2 YSLEER. In DNA, the CDR3 is TGCGCCAGCAGCCAAGATCGCCAGGTCCCCGTTCGTCGGGAGCAGTACTTC. The encoded protein is CASSQDRQVPVRREQYF.